This is a list of T cell receptor beta chains from one sample in a study of patients and donors after allogeneic stem cell transplantation. A single record per CDR3 protein comes from TCRdb applying MiXCR to the RT-PCR reads. This sample has 30,000 or so distinct CDR3 sequences, with around 7% found just once. Input material: blood, either unsorted or a sorted T cell fraction (not recorded which). The receptor source for this set is a human donor who was either an allogeneic HSCT recipient or a stem cell or donor lymphocyte infusion donor (not recorded which). It is not recorded whose cells these are; they may come from a transplant donor. Each CDR3 is given with its conserved first and last residue. A D gene is named only where the DNA matches it firmly. Only part of the rows carry a size: once, few, many, or a class if the clone is expanded.

>TRBV28|few|TRBD1|TRBJ2-1
TGTGTAGAGGACAGGGGGTTAGATGAGCAGTTCTTC
CVEDRGLDEQFF
>TRBV7-9|few|-|TRBJ2-7
TGTGCCAGCAGCGGAGCCCAACAGGAGGTCTCCTACGAGCAGTACTTC
CASSGAQQEVSYEQYF
>TRBV28|few|-|TRBJ2-7
TGTGCCAGCAGTTTGCCTTCCGGAAGCTACGAGCAGTACTTC
CASSLPSGSYEQYF
>TRBV5-1|-|TRBD2|TRBJ2-1
TGCGCCAGCAGCTTCTTAACTAGCGGGAGGTTGAATGAGCAGTTCTTC
CASSFLTSGRLNEQFF
>TRBV28|few|-|TRBJ2-2
TGTGCCAGCAGCTCTTTTGTTAGCGGGAACACCGGGGAGCTGTTTTTT
CASSSFVSGNTGELFF
>TRBV6-1|-|-|TRBJ2-2
TGTGCCAGCAGTGAGTTATCGGTAGTCGCCGGGGAGCTGTTTTTT
CASSELSVVAGELFF
>TRBV7-2|many|TRBD2|TRBJ2-2
TGTGCCAGCAGCTTAGCGCTGTTTAGCGGGACCGGGGAGCTGTTTTTT
CASSLALFSGTGELFF
>TRBV6-5|many|TRBD1|TRBJ1-6
TGTGCCAGCAGTTACTCGACCGGGACAGGGGGGACGAATTCACCCCTCCACTTT
CASSYSTGTGGTNSPLHF
>TRBV4-2|few|-|TRBJ2-3
TGTGCCAGCAGCCTTTTAGGGTTAGATACGCAGTATTTT
CASSLLGLDTQYF
>TRBV24-1|many|-|TRBJ2-1
TGTGCCACCAGTGATTTTGGGGGAGGAATACACAATGAGCAGTTCTTC
CATSDFGGGIHNEQFF
>TRBV19|-|TRBD1|TRBJ2-1
TGTGCCAGTAGCTCCGGACAGGGGGCCTACAATGAGCAGTTCTTC
CASSSGQGAYNEQFF
>TRBV5-1|few|-|TRBJ2-7
TGCGCCAGCAGCTTCGGGGTAGGGGGAGCCTACGAGCAGTACTTC
CASSFGVGGAYEQYF
>TRBV29-1|many|-|TRBJ1-2
TGCAGCGTTGAAAGGGTTCCCTACTATGGCTACACCTTC
CSVERVPYYGYTF
>TRBV27|many|-|TRBJ2-6
TGTGCCAGCAGTTTAAAGGGAGGACCTTTTGGGGCCAACGTCCTGACTTTC
CASSLKGGPFGANVLTF
>TRBV14|few|TRBD1|TRBJ2-4
TGTGCCAGCAGCCTCCGCAGAGGACAGGGGGACATTCAGTACTTC
CASSLRRGQGDIQYF
>TRBV2|-|-|TRBJ2-7
TGTGCCAGCAGGGACAGACTCTACGAGCAGTACTTC
CASRDRLYEQYF
>TRBV6-5|many|-|TRBJ2-2
TGTGCCAGCAGAACCGGGACTGGGAACACCGGGGAGCTGTTTTTT
CASRTGTGNTGELFF
>TRBV30|few|-|TRBJ2-7
TGTGCCTGGGCCGCCGGGAGCTTCTACGAGCAGTACTTC
CAWAAGSFYEQYF
>TRBV2|few|-|TRBJ2-6
TGTGCCAGCAGGTCAGGGGTTGGGGCCAACGTCCTGACTTTC
CASRSGVGANVLTF
>TRBV2|many|-|TRBJ1-1
TGTGCCAGCAGTGTGGAAGGTCAGGGGAACACTGAAGCTTTCTTT
CASSVEGQGNTEAFF
>TRBV2|many|-|TRBJ1-2
TGTGCCAGCACCGGGACAATAAGGGGCTATGGCTACACCTTC
CASTGTIRGYGYTF
>TRBV12-3/TRBV12-4|many|-|TRBJ2-5
TGTGCCAGCAGTTTAGGGGGCCGTAATTTGGAGACCCAGTACTTC
CASSLGGRNLETQYF
>TRBV18|many|-|TRBJ2-7
TGTGCCAGCTCTTCCATATTGGGGGGCTACGAGCAGTACTTC
CASSSILGGYEQYF
>TRBV24-1|once|-|TRBJ2-1
TGTGCCACCAGTGATGCCTCGGGACAAATTAGGCTCAATGAGCAGTTCTTC
CATSDASGQIRLNEQFF
>TRBV28|few|-|TRBJ2-7
TGTGCCAGCTGCTGGAGCCTTCAGTTCTACGAGCAGTACTTC
CASCWSLQFYEQYF
>TRBV6-6|few|-|TRBJ2-7
TGTGCCAGCAGTTATCTGCTCCCCGCGACTACCCGATCCTACGAGCAGTACTTC
CASSYLLPATTRSYEQYF
>TRBV20-1|few|-|TRBJ2-7
TGCAGTGCTACAGGGGTCCAGCGGGGCGAGCAGTACTTC
CSATGVQRGEQYF
>TRBV5-1|many|TRBD2|TRBJ2-1
TGCGCCAGCAACCCCTTAGCGGGAGCCTACAATGAGCAGTTCTTC
CASNPLAGAYNEQFF
>TRBV11-2|many|-|TRBJ2-7
TGTGCCAGCAGCTTAGGCCCCGGGACCGGCGAGCAGTACTTC
CASSLGPGTGEQYF
>TRBV5-1|medium-sized|-|TRBJ1-3
TGCGCCAGCAGCGACCCCTCTGGAAACACCATATATTTT
CASSDPSGNTIYF
>TRBV7-3|-|TRBD2|TRBJ2-2
TGTGCCAGCAGCTTAACCGGGGGGGCCACCGGGGAGCTGTTTTTT
CASSLTGGATGELFF
>TRBV7-9|many|TRBD1|TRBJ1-6
TGTGCCAGCAGCCCGCGACAGGGAAGGAATTCACCCCTCCACTTT
CASSPRQGRNSPLHF
>TRBV9|many|-|TRBJ2-7
TGTGCCAGCAGCGAAAGGAGGGAGGTGCAATACGAGCAGTACTTC
CASSERREVQYEQYF
>TRBV9|-|TRBD1|TRBJ2-5
TGTGCCAGCAGCGGAACCCCTGGGACAGCCCAAGAGACCCAGTACTTC
CASSGTPGTAQETQYF
>TRBV18|-|-|TRBJ1-5
TGTGCCAGCTCACCTGGGACGGCGCCCCAGCATTTT
CASSPGTAPQHF
>TRBV4-3|many|-|TRBJ2-3
TGCGCCAGCAGCCAAGATCCGGGGAGGAACACAGATACGCAGTATTTT
CASSQDPGRNTDTQYF
>TRBV11-3|-|-|TRBJ2-7
TGTGCCAGCAGCTTAAAGGTCTTGAGAGTAACCTACGAGCAGTACTTC
CASSLKVLRVTYEQYF
>TRBV28|-|-|TRBJ2-5
TGTGCCAGCAGTATAAACCGGGAGACCCAGTACTTC
CASSINRETQYF
>TRBV28|-|TRBD1|TRBJ2-3
TGTGCCAGCAGTTTGGGGACAGGGAGCACAGATACGCAGTATTTT
CASSLGTGSTDTQYF
>TRBV29-1|many|-|TRBJ2-3
TGCAGCGGTACAGGGTTGGGGCGGGATACGCAGTATTTT
CSGTGLGRDTQYF
>TRBV3-1|-|-|TRBJ1-6
TGTGCCAGCAGCCAAGATGGACTAGGCCCCTATAATTCACCCCTCCACTTT
CASSQDGLGPYNSPLHF